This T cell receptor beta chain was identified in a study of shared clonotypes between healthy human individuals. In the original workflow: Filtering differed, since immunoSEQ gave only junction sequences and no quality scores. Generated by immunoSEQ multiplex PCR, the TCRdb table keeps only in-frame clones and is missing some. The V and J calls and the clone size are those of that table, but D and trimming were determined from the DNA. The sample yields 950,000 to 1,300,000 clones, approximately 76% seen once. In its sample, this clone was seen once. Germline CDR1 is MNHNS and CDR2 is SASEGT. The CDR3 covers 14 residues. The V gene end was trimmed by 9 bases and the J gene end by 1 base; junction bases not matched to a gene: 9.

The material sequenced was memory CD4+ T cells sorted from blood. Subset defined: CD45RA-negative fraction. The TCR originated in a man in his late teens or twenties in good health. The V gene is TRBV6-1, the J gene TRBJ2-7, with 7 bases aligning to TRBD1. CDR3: CASGWGQSSYEQYF. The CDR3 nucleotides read TGTGCCAGTGGGTGGGGACAGAGTTCCTACGAGCAGTACTTC.